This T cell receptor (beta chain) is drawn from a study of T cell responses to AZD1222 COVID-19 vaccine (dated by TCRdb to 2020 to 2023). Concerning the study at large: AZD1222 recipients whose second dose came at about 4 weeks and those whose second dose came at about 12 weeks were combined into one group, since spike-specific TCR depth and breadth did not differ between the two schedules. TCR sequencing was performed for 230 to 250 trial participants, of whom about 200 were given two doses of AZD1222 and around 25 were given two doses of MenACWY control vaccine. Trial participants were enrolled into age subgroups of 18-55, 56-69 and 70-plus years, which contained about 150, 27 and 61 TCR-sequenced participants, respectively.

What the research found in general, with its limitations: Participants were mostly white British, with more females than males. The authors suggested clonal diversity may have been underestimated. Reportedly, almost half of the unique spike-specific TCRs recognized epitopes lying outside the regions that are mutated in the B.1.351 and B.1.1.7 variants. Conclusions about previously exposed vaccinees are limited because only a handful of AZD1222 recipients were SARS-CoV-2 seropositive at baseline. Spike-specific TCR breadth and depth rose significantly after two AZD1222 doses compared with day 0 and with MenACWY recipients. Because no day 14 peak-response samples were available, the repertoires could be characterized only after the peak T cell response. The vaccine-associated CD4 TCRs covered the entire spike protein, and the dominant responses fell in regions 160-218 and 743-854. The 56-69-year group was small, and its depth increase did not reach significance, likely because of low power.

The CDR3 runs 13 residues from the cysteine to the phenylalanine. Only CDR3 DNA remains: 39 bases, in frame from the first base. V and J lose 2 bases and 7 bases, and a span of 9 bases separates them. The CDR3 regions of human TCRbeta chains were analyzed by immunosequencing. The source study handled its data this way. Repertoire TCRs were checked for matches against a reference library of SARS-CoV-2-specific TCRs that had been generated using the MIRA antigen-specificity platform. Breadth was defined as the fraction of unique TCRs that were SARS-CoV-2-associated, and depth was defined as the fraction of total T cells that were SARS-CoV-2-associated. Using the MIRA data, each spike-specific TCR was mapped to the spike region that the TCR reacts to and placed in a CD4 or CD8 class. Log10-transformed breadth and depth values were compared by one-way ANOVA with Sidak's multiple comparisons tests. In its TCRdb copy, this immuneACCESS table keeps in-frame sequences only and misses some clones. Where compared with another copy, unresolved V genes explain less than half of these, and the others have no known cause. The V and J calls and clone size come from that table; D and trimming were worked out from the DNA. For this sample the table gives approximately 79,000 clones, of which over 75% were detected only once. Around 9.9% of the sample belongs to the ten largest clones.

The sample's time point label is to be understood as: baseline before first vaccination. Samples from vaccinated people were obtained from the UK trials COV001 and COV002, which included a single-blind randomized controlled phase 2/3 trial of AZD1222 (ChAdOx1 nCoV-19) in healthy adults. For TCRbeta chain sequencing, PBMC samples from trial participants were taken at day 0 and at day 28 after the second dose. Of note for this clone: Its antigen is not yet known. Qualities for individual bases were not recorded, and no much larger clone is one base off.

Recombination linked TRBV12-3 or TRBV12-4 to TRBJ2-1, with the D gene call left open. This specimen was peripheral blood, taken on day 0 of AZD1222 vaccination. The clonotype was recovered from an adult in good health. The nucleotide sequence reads TGTGCCAGCAGTTTAAATCCGGATAATGAGCAGTTCTTC. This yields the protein CASSLNPDNEQFF.